The present entry profiles one T cell receptor (beta chain) with its context. Its antigen is undetermined. This entry comes from a study of Tregs in tolerant kidney transplant recipients. Unstimulated Tregs (CD4+CD25+CD127-) and CD4+CD25- non-Tregs were sorted from PBMCs. Overall study results and limits: Changing PCR primers prevented nucleotide comparison between some patients' samples. Findings come from small patient numbers and require larger validation. Expanding Tregs on activated donor B cells appeared to best identify donor-specific TCRbeta clones.

CDR3 length equals 14 residues. Trimming removed 1 base from V and 10 bases from J, with 11 bases in between. Germline V gene data show CDR1 as SGHVS and CDR2 as FNYEAQ. TCRdb's table, derived via immunoSEQ multiplex PCR, lists solely in-frame clones and lacks some. The sample contains some 70,000 clones, roughly 89% of which appear only once. The chain has TRBV7-6 and TRBJ1-6; D remains unclear. This receptor was identified in a human donor who received a combined kidney and bone marrow transplant. Source: CD8+ T cells from blood, taken before the transplant. In nucleotides, the CDR3 is TGTGCCAGCAGCTTAGAACCGGGTGGCTCACCCCTCCACTTT. This codes for CASSLEPGGSPLHF. Looking up the rest from reference TRBV7-6 and TRBJ1-6 gives the full variable domain: GAGVSQSPRYKVTKRGQDVALRCDPISGHVSLYWYRQALGQGPEFLTYFNYEAQQDKSGLPNDRFSAERPEGSISTLTIQRTEQRDSAMYRCASSLEPGGSPLHFGNGTRLTVT.